The next 12 T cell receptor beta chains were all read from a single sample in a study of blood T cell repertoires in COVID-19. Libraries were prepared by immunoSEQ multiplex PCR; TCRdb keeps only in-frame clonotypes and omits some of them. The repertoire has 200,000 to 250,000 clones, just over 85% of them found once; the top ten carry over 2%. Sequencing was carried out using peripheral blood. The origin of the receptors is a man between 25 and 39 years old who had recovered from COVID-19.

The V and J genes are TRBV7-9 and TRBJ2-5; TRBD1 matches 7 bases. J was trimmed by 0 bases and V by 4 bases; bases with no gene match: 5. Per germline, CDR1 SEHNR and CDR2 FQNEAQ (reference sequence). CDR3 size: 15 residues. This CDR3 is CASSYDRANQETQYF. The CDR3 coding sequence is TGTGCCAGCAGCTATGACAGGGCGAACCAAGAGACCCAGTACTTC. Full variable domain (rest looked up from reference TRBV7-9 and TRBJ2-5): DTGVSQNPRHKITKRGQNVTFRCDPISEHNRLYWYRQTLGQGPEFLTYFQNEAQLEKSRLLSDRFSAERPKGSFSTLEIQRTEQGDSAMYLCASSYDRANQETQYFGPGTRLLVL.

This chain joins TRBV6-5 and TRBJ1-1, with D uncertain. V shed 4 bases and J shed 2 bases, with 11 bases lying between them. Germline V gene lookup returns CDR1 MNHEY and CDR2 SVGAGI. The CDR3 consists of 14 residues. In DNA, the CDR3 is TGTGCCAGCAGTTTGAACAGAGCTAACACTGAAGCTTTCTTT. Translating it yields CASSLNRANTEAFF.

This chain links TRBV4-2 with TRBJ2-5; no clear D. This CDR3 has 14 residues. Deletions cut 0 bases from V and 5 bases from J, with 10 bases between. Germline V gives CDR1 LGHNA, CDR2 YNFKEQ. CDR3 loop: CASSQDPTWETQYF. In DNA, the CDR3 is TGTGCCAGCAGCCAAGATCCTACGTGGGAGACCCAGTACTTC.

The count of this clone is one. This rearrangement joins TRBV6-1 to TRBJ2-1; D not certain. From germline, CDR1 is MNHNS and CDR2 SASEGT. The ends were cut back, 1 base at V and 0 bases at J, with 7 bases in the middle. CDR3 size: 15 residues. DNA of the CDR3: TGTGCCAGCAGTGAAGTCAGGTTCTCCTACAATGAGCAGTTCTTC. Its protein product is CASSEVRFSYNEQFF.

The chain carries TRBV19 and TRBJ1-1; 7 bases fit TRBD1. With 4 bases clipped from V and 6 bases from J, the junction kept 5 bases outside the gene matches. The length of the CDR3 is 13 residues. The germline gives CDR1 LNHDA, CDR2 SQIVND (reference sequence). The CDR3 DNA reads TGTGCCAGTAGTAATACAGGGGCCGCTGAAGCTTTCTTT. This encodes CASSNTGAAEAFF.

V usage is TRBV19 and J usage is TRBJ1-1; D is possibly TRBD1 (6 bases). The V end was cut by 4 bases, the J end by 1 base, with 31 bases between. The CDR3 spans 21 residues. Germline CDR1 is LNHDA and CDR2 is SQIVND (reference sequence). The CDR3: CASSTPPFAGATPTTNTEAFF. The CDR3, as DNA: TGTGCCAGTAGTACGCCCCCGTTTGCGGGGGCGACCCCGACCACGAACACTGAAGCTTTCTTT.

The chain carries TRBV19 and TRBJ1-1, with TRBD1 matching over 8 bases. The CDR3 contains 14 residues. V was clipped by 5 bases and J by 11 bases; unmatched bases: 13. CDR1 is LNHDA, CDR2 SQIVND, per germline (reference sequence). CDR3 residues: CASSPGQGLPRAFF. The CDR3 bases are TGTGCCAGTAGTCCTGGACAGGGACTTCCTCGGGCTTTCTTT. Looking up the rest from reference TRBV19 and TRBJ1-1 gives the full variable domain: DGGITQSPKYLFRKEGQNVTLSCEQNLNHDAMYWYRQDPGQGLRLIYYSQIVNDFQKGDIAEGYSVSREKKESFPLTVTSAQKNPTAFYLCASSPGQGLPRAFFGQGTRLTVV.

The gene calls are TRBV4-1 and TRBJ2-5; 7 nucleotides agree with TRBD2. The germline gives CDR1 MGHRA, CDR2 YSYEKL. The length of the CDR3 is 18 residues. With V trimmed by 0 bases and J by 4 bases, 14 bases remained unmatched. The CDR3, as DNA: TGCGCCAGCAGCCAAGACCACTTAGTCAAGCGGGGCGGAGAGACCCAGTACTTC. Protein product: CASSQDHLVKRGGETQYF.

The J gene is TRBJ1-1, the V gene TRBV6-5; D possibly corresponds to TRBD1 (6 bases). The V gene's germline CDR1 is MNHEY and CDR2 SVGAGI. CDR3 size: 12 residues. Trimming cost V 4 bases and J 10 bases, with 13 bases left between them. Here the CDR3 DNA reads TGTGCCAGCAGTTCCCCAACAGGGAGAGCTTTCTTT. It is translated as CASSSPTGRAFF.

This clone turned up a few times. The chain couples TRBV27 to TRBJ1-5; tentative D call: TRBD1 (5 bases). Germline CDR1 MNHEY, CDR2 SMNVEV (reference sequence). The CDR3 has 14 residues. V was cut by 5 bases and J by 3 bases, with 11 bases left in between. The CDR3 DNA reads TGTGCCAGCAGTCCCCGCGGGACCAATCAGCCCCAGCATTTT. Translation gives CASSPRGTNQPQHF.

This clone was picked up a small number of times. The chain combines TRBV10-3 with TRBJ1-6, with D possibly matching TRBD1 (5 bases). This CDR3 has 17 amino acids. Trimming shortened V by 5 bases and J by 0 bases, and 14 bases separated the two germline ends. CDR1 and CDR2 from the germline V gene are ENHRY and SYGVKD. CDR3 nucleotides: TGTGCCATCAGTACGGGACTTCTGAGCTCCTATAATTCACCCCTCCACTTT. Its translation: CAISTGLLSSYNSPLHF.

This clone was observed a handful of times. The chain combines TRBV27 with TRBJ2-7; D is ambiguous. The CDR3 runs 14 residues. Trimming removed 3 bases at V and 7 bases at J, with 16 bases between. Germline V gene sequence: CDR1 MNHEY, CDR2 SMNVEV (reference sequence). CDR3 sequence reads: CASSFASEEREQYF. CDR3 DNA: TGTGCCAGCAGTTTCGCTTCAGAGGAAAGGGAGCAGTACTTC.